The 15 T cell receptor beta chains given below trace back to one sample, sequenced in a study of T cells in narcolepsy. Data came from immunoSEQ multiplex PCR; TCRdb stores just in-frame clones and leaves some out. The table records tens of thousands of clones, 82% of them present only once. The sample was CD45RA- memory CD4+ T cells from PBMCs. Receptor source: a human donor with narcolepsy.

The V and J genes are TRBV30 and TRBJ1-1; TRBD1 might be the D (5 bases). CDR3 length: 13 residues. Per germline, CDR1 GTSNPN and CDR2 SVGIG (reference sequence). V gave up 0 bases and J gave up 0 bases, with 5 bases separating them. The CDR3 region has the DNA TGTGCCTGGAGTGTACAGGTGAACACTGAAGCTTTCTTT. Protein product: CAWSVQVNTEAFF.

In this sample, this clone turned up once. The gene calls are TRBV6-1 and TRBJ1-2, with 7 bases fitting TRBD1. With 6 bases clipped from V and 4 bases from J, the junction kept 8 bases outside the gene matches. The CDR3 has 14 amino acids. Germline V lookup: CDR1 MNHNS, CDR2 SASEGT. This chain's CDR3 is CASRSTNRGYGYTF. Written as DNA, the CDR3 is TGTGCCAGCAGAAGTACGAACAGGGGCTATGGCTACACCTTC.

This sequence joins TRBV6-5 and TRBJ2-5, with a possible D match to TRBD1 (5 bases). Germline V gene sequence: CDR1 MNHEY, CDR2 SVGAGI. V lost 8 bases, J lost 1 base, and 11 bases lay in between. The CDR3 extends over 13 amino acids. CDR3 DNA sequence: TGTGCCAGCGGCAGGGTGCCCCAAGAGACCCAGTACTTC. It yields the protein CASGRVPQETQYF.

This chain joins TRBV2 and TRBJ1-2; tentatively, D is TRBD1 (6 bases). The germline V gene has CDR1 SNHLY and CDR2 FYNNEI. The CDR3 is 13 residues long. V lost 7 bases, J lost 4 bases, and 13 bases lay in between. CDR3 sequence (DNA): TGTGCCAGCACTAACAGGGCGACCTATGGCTACACCTTC. It is translated as CASTNRATYGYTF.

This sequence joins TRBV30 and TRBJ1-1; 10 nucleotides agree with TRBD1. The CDR3 consists of 15 residues. V shed 5 bases, J shed 5 bases, and the junction held 11 bases outside the gene matches. The germline gives CDR1 GTSNPN, CDR2 SVGIG (reference sequence). Here the CDR3 reads CAWVSGDRGTTEAFF. CDR3 in DNA: TGTGCCTGGGTCTCCGGGGACAGGGGTACGACTGAAGCTTTCTTT.

The rearrangement links TRBV13 to TRBJ1-1; 9 bases align to TRBD1. V shed 5 bases and J 0 bases; nucleotides not matched to a gene: 4. Per the germline V gene, CDR1 is PRHDT and CDR2 is FYEKMQ (reference sequence). CDR3 length: 15 amino acids. The CDR3 region is CASSQTGGVNTEAFF. The CDR3, as DNA: TGTGCCAGCAGCCAAACAGGGGGCGTGAACACTGAAGCTTTCTTT.

The chain carries TRBV6-5 and TRBJ1-6, with 7 bases matching TRBD1. Trimming at V came to 5 bases and at J to 9 bases, leaving 7 bases not matched to a gene. Germline-derived CDR1 and CDR2 are MNHEY and SVGAGI. This CDR3 has 14 residues. CDR3 nucleotide sequence: TGTGCCAGCAGTGACAGGGAGAAAACTTCACCCCTCCACTTT. It specifies CASSDREKTSPLHF.

The chain employs TRBV28 and TRBJ2-1; 12 positions agree with TRBD2. The CDR3 consists of 14 residues. Germline V gene data show CDR1 as MDHEN and CDR2 as SYDVKM. The V segment lost 6 bases and the J segment 7 bases; nucleotides outside the gene matches: 4. Here the CDR3 reads CASRTSGRTNEQFF. In DNA, the CDR3 is TGTGCCAGCAGAACTAGCGGGAGGACGAATGAGCAGTTCTTC.

This clone was counted once. The rearrangement uses TRBV5-5 and TRBJ2-3; TRBD1 or TRBD2 may be the D gene (6 bases each). V was cut by 5 bases and J by 6 bases, with 13 bases left in between. The CDR3 runs 13 residues. Germline V gives CDR1 SGHKS, CDR2 YYEKEE (reference sequence). The CDR3 sequence: CASSRGDLDTQYF. The CDR3 DNA reads as TGTGCCAGCAGTAGGGGGGATTTGGATACGCAGTATTTT. The entire variable domain, with the rest obtained from reference TRBV5-5 and TRBJ2-3, is as follows: DAGVTQSPTHLIKTRGQQVTLRCSPISGHKSVSWYQQVLGQGPQFIFQYYEKEERGRGNFPDRFSARQFPNYSSELNVNALLLGDSALYLCASSRGDLDTQYFGPGTRLTVL.

V and J are TRBV30 and TRBJ2-7, with 9 bases matching TRBD1. The CDR3 sequence is 12 residues long. V was clipped by 5 bases and J by 2 bases; unmatched bases: 1. Looked up from germline, CDR1 is GTSNPN and CDR2 is SVGIG (reference sequence). The DNA for the CDR3 is TGTGCCTGGGGGACAGGGACCTACGAGCAGTACTTC. This sequence encodes CAWGTGTYEQYF. Together with reference TRBV30 and TRBJ2-7, the CDR3 gives the full variable domain: SQTIHQWPATLVQPVGSPLSLECTVEGTSNPNLYWYRQAAGRGLQLLFYSVGIGQISSEVPQNLSASRPQDRQFILSSKKLLLSDSGFYLCAWGTGTYEQYFGPGTRLTVT.

This clone came up once. The chain recombines TRBV19 with TRBJ1-5; unclear D gene. The germline CDR1 and CDR2 sequences are LNHDA and SQIVND (reference sequence). This CDR3 is built from 12 residues. Deletions cut 5 bases from V and 1 base from J, with 3 bases between. The CDR3: CASSFSNQPQHF. In DNA, the CDR3 is TGTGCCAGTAGTTTCAGCAATCAGCCCCAGCATTTT.

This rearrangement joins TRBV9 to TRBJ2-6, with D uncertain. V was trimmed by 4 bases and J by 0 bases, leaving 20 bases between them. CDR3 length: 19 amino acids. Germline CDR1 SGDLS, CDR2 YYNGEE. CDR3 bases: TGTGCCAGCAGCTCCTCACTTAGGGCCCGAAGCTCTGGGGCCAACGTCCTGACTTTC. As protein: CASSSSLRARSSGANVLTF.

The rearrangement uses TRBV5-8 and TRBJ2-4; D tentatively fits TRBD1 or TRBD2 (5 bases each). V dropped 3 bases and J dropped 6 bases, with 7 bases sitting between them. Per germline, CDR1 SGHTS and CDR2 YDEGEE. The CDR3 is made up of 12 amino acids. The CDR3 sequence is CASSWGTNIQYF. CDR3 coding DNA: TGTGCCAGCAGCTGGGGGACAAACATTCAGTACTTC.

The CDR3 loop is CASSFLTLGRNTEAFF. The CDR3 nucleotides are TGTGCCAGCAGCTTTCTAACTCTTGGACGGAACACTGAAGCTTTCTTT. The genes are TRBV5-4 and TRBJ1-1; D remains unclear. The germline V gene has CDR1 SGHNT and CDR2 YYREEE (reference sequence). CDR3 size: 16 residues. Trimming cost V 2 bases and J 1 base, with 15 bases left between them.

CDR3 amino acids: CASSEAGTSGGEQYF. The CDR3 nucleotides are TGTGCCAGCAGTGAAGCTGGGACTAGCGGGGGGGAGCAGTACTTC. The genes are TRBV6-1 and TRBJ2-7, with 15 bases aligning to TRBD2. Germline loops: CDR1 MNHNS, CDR2 SASEGT. The CDR3 extends over 15 amino acids. V lost 0 bases, J lost 7 bases, and 1 base stayed unmatched.